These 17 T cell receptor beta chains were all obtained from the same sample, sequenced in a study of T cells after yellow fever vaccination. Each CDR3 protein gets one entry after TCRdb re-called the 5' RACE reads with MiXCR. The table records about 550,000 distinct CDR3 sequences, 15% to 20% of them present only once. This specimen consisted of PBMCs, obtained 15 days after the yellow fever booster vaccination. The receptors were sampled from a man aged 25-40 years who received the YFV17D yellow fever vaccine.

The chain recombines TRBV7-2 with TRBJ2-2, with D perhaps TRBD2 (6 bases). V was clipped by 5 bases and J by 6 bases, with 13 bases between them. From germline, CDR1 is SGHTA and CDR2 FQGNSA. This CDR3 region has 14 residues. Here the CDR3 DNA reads TGTGCCAGCAGCACTGGGACTCGCTCCGGGGAGCTGTTTTTT. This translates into CASSTGTRSGELFF. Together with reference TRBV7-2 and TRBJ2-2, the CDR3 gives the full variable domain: GAGVSQSPSNKVTEKGKDVELRCDPISGHTALYWYRQSLGQGLEFLIYFQGNSAPDKSGLPSDRFSAERTGGSVSTLTIQRTQQEDSAVYLCASSTGTRSGELFFGEGSRLTVL.

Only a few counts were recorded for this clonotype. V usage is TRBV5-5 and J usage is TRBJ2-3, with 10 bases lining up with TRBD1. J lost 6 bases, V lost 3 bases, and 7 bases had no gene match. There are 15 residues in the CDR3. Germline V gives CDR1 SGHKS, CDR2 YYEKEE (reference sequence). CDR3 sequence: CASSSRQGAWDTQYF. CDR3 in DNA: TGTGCCAGCAGCTCCCGACAGGGGGCCTGGGATACGCAGTATTTT.

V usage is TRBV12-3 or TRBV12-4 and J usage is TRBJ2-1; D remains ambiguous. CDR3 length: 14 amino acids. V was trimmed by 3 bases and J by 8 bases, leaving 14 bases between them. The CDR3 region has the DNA TGTGCCAGCAGTTTCCGGCGGCCCACCGATGAGCAGTTCTTC. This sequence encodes CASSFRRPTDEQFF.

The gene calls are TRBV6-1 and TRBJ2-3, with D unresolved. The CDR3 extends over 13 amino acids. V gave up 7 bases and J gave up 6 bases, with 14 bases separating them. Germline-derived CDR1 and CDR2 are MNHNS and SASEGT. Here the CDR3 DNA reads TGTGCCAGCAACCCGGGTAGCCGGGATACGCAGTATTTT. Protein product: CASNPGSRDTQYF.

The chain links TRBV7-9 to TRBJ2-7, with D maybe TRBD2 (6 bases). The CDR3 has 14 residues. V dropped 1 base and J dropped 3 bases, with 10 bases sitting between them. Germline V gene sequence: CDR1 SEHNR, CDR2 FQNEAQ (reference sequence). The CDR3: CASSLGGGIYEQYF. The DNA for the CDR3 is TGTGCCAGCAGCTTAGGTGGCGGGATCTACGAGCAGTACTTC.

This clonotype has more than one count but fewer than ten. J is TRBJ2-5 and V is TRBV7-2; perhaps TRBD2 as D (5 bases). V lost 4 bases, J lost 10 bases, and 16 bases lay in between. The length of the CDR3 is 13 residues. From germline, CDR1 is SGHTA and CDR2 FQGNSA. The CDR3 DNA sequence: TGTGCCAGCAGCTCCGGACGGGGTGGTGACCAGTACTTC. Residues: CASSSGRGGDQYF. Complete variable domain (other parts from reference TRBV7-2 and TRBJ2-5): GAGVSQSPSNKVTEKGKDVELRCDPISGHTALYWYRQSLGQGLEFLIYFQGNSAPDKSGLPSDRFSAERTGGSVSTLTIQRTQQEDSAVYLCASSSGRGGDQYFGPGTRLLVL.

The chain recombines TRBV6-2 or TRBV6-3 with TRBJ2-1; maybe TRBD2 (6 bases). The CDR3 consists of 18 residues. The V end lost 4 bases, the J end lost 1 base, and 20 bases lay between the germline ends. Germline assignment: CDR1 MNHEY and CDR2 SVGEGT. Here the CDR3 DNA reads TGTGCCAGCAGTTGGATTATGACTAGAGCGAGTTCCTACAATGAGCAGTTCTTC. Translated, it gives CASSWIMTRASSYNEQFF.

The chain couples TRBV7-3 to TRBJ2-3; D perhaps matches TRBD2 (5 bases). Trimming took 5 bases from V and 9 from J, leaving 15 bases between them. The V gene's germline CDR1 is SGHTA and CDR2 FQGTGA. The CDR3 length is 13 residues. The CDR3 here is CASSPRGEGTQYF. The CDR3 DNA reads TGTGCCAGCAGCCCCCGGGGAGAGGGAACGCAGTATTTT.

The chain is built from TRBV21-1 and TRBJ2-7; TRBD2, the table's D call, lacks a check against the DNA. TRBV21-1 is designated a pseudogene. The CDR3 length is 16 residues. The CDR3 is CASSPHGGAGSYEQYF. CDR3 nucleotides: TGTGCCAGCAGCCCCCACGGGGGGGCTGGCTCCTACGAGCAGTACTTC.

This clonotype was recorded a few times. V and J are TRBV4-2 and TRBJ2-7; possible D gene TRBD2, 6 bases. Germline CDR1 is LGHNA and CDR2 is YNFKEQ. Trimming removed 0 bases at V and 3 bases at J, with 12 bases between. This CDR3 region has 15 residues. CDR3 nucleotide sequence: TGTGCCAGCAGCCAAGAGGGGCCGGACTACTACGAGCAGTACTTC. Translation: CASSQEGPDYYEQYF.

The CDR3 bases are TGTGCCAGCAGCTTAAATAGCGAGGGGACCCAGTACTTC. Protein product: CASSLNSEGTQYF. The chain joins TRBV7-3 to TRBJ2-5, with D possibly matching TRBD2 (5 bases). The length of the CDR3 is 13 residues. The ends were cut back, 1 base at V and 7 bases at J, with 10 bases in the middle. From germline, CDR1 is SGHTA and CDR2 FQGTGA.

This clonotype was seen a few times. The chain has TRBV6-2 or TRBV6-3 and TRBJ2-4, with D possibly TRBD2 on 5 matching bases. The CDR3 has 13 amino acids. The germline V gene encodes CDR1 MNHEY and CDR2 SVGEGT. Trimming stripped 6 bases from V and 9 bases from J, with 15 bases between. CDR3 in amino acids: CASSSGPEVIQYF. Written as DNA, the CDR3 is TGTGCCAGCAGCTCCGGGCCGGAGGTCATTCAGTACTTC.

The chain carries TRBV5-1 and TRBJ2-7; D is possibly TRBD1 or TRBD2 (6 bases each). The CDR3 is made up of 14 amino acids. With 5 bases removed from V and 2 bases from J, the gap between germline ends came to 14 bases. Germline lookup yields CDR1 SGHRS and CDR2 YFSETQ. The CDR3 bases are TGCGCCAGCAGTCAGAGGGGGGCGGCCTACGAGCAGTACTTC. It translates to CASSQRGAAYEQYF.

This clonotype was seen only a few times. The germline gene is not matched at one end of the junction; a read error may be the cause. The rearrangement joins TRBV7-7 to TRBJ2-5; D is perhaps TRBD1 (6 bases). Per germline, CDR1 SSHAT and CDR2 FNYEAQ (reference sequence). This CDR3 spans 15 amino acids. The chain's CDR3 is CASSQQATGRETQYF. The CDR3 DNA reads TGTGCTAGCAGCCAACAAGCGACAGGACGAGAGACCCAGTACTTC.

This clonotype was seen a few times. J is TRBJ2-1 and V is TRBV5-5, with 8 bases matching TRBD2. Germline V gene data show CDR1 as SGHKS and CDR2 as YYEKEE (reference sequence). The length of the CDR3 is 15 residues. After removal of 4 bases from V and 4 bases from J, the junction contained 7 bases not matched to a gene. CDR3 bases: TGTGCCAGCAGCCTACTAGCGGTACCTTACAATGAGCAGTTCTTC. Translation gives CASSLLAVPYNEQFF.

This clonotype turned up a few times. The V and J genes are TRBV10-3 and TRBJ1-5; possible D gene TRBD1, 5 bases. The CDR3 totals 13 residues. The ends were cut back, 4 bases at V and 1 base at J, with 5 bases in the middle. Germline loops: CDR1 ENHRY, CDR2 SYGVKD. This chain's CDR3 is CAISGQSNQPQHF. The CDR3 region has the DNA TGTGCCATCAGTGGACAGAGCAATCAGCCCCAGCATTTT.

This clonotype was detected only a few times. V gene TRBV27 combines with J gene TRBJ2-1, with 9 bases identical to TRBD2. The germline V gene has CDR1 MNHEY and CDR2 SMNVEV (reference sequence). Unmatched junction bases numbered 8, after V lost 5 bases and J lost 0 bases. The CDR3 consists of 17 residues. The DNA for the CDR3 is TGTGCCAGCAGTCCCGGGCTAGCGGGATTCTCCTACAATGAGCAGTTCTTC. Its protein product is CASSPGLAGFSYNEQFF.